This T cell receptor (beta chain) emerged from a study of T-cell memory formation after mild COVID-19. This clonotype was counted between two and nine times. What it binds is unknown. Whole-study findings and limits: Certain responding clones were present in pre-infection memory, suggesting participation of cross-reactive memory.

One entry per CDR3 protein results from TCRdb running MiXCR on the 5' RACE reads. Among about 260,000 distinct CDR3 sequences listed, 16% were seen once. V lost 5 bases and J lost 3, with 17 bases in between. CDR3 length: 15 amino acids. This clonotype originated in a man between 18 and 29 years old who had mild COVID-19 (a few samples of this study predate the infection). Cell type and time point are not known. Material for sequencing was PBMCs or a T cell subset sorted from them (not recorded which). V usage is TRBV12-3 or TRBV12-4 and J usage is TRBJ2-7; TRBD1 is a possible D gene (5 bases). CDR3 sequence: CASSDADSGHYEQYV. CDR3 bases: TGTGCCAGCAGTGACGCCGACAGTGGACACTACGAGCAGTACGTC.